This TCR beta chain appears in the sequencing data of a study of human T cells and chemical hapten exposure. Before extraction, the whole blood was not fractionated, and total RNA was taken from it. Germline lookup yields CDR1 ENHRY and CDR2 SYGVKD. The CDR3 totals 13 residues. The ends were cut back, 7 bases at V and 0 bases at J, with 9 bases in the middle. TCRdb re-called the 5' RACE reads through MiXCR, storing one row per CDR3 protein. Among 110,000 or so distinct CDR3 sequences listed, 15% to 20% were seen once. The chain employs TRBV10-3 and TRBJ1-1; the D is unclear. This clonotype was sampled from a human donor in good health. CDR3 sequence: CAINNPMNTEAFF. The CDR3 DNA reads as TGTGCCATCAACAATCCAATGAACACTGAAGCTTTCTTT.